This T cell receptor beta chain derives from a study of persistence of HIV-infected CD4 T cells. As for the study in general: Multiple blood draws of up to about 200 mL, except a couple of donors with single leukapheresis.

Nonspecific anti-CD3/anti-CD28 bead stimulation represents the broad CD4+ T cell repertoire. Sorting of responding CD4+ T cells relied on upregulated CD40 ligand together with CD69. Study-wide findings and caveats: Compared with CD3/CD28-stimulated cells, CMV- and Gag-responding cells showed lower TCRbeta richness.

CDR1 and CDR2 from the germline V gene are SGHTA and FQGNSA. CDR3 size: 16 residues. V was cut by 1 base and J by 7 bases, with 19 bases left in between. The immunoSEQ assay was version 4, run in survey mode. The repertoire was sequenced with immunoSEQ multiplex PCR; TCRdb's copy has only in-frame clones and lacks some. The sample includes tens of thousands of clones, less than 90% of them seen just once. Points on this clone: The antigen is unknown.

V usage is TRBV7-2 and J usage is TRBJ1-2; possibly TRBD1 for D (5 bases). The sequencing used CD4+ T cells sorted from PBMCs after roughly 18-hour stimulation, collected from a patient who received antiretroviral therapy. This sequence originates from an adult woman with HIV who was CMV-seropositive. CDR3 sequence (DNA): TGTGCCAGCAGCTTAGTTCCACGGCCCCAGGGTGCTGGCTACACCTTC. Its translation is CASSLVPRPQGAGYTF.